This T cell receptor (beta chain) was identified in a study of vaccination effects on CD4 cells after COVID-19. Whole-study context: Two-dose vaccination with either BNT162b2 or mRNA-1273 was given to the participants. The study obtained samples from two convalescent patients 16 days and one week before vaccination. Points from the study as a whole: After vaccination, at late timepoints, clones induced by infection and by vaccine contracted markedly.

J lost 1 base, V lost 5 bases, and 16 bases had no gene match. The CDR3 runs to 20 residues. CDR1 is SGHNT and CDR2 is YENEEA in the germline V gene. Before any sequencing was done, the ViraFEST assay used viral peptide pools to expand antigen-specific CD4+ T cells. Researchers isolated CD4+ T cells once 9 to 11 days of culture had elapsed. This individual contracted SARS-CoV-2 between March and December 2020, as verified by PCR. Regarding this clone: No antigen is known for it.

Clones were sequenced by immunoSEQ multiplex PCR, and TCRdb holds only the in-frame ones, with some missing. Of roughly 54,000 clones listed, around 82% were seen once; the top ten hold about 5%. The specimen comprised CD4+ T cells from PBMCs cultured with HIV peptides, sampled before COVID-19 vaccination. Subset denoted: HIV-1 Nef peptide pool negative control/reference culture. The chain uses TRBV11-3 and TRBJ2-7, with 14 bases matching TRBD2. This receptor was obtained from a human donor who had a prior SARS-CoV-2 infection. The CDR3 region has the DNA TGTGCCAGCAGCACAAGGCCCGGGACTAGCGGGAGACTTGTGTCCTACGAGCAGTACTTC. It codes for CASSTRPGTSGRLVSYEQYF.